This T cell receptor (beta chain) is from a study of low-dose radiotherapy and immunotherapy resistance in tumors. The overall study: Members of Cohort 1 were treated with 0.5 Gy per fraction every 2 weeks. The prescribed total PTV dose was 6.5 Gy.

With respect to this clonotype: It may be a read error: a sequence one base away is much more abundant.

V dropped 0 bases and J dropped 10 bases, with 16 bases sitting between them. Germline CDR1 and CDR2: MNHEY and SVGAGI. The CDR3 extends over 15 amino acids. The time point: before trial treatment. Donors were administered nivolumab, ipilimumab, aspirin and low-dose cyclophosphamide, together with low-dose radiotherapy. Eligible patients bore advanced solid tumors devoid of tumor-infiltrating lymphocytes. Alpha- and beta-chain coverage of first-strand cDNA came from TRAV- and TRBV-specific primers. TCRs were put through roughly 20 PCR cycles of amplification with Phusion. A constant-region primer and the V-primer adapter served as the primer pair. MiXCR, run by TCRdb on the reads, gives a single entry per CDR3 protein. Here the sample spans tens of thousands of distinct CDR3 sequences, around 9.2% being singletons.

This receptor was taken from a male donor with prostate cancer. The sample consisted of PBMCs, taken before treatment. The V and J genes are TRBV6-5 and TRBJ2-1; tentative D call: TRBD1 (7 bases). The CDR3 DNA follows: TGTGCCAGCAGTTACTCGACAGGGAGGTCCTACGAGCAGTTCTTC. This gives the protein CASSYSTGRSYEQFF.